These 23 T cell receptor beta chains came from one sample sequenced in a study of regulatory T cells in long-lasting Graves disease. CDR3-region Arm-PCR and iRepertoire HTBI primers produced the TCR beta libraries. TCRdb re-analysed the multiplex PCR reads in MiXCR, keeping a single row per CDR3 protein. The table lists roughly 450,000 distinct CDR3 sequences, under 25% of them singletons. Described time point: persistent/refractory GD, antithyroid drugs over 5 years with positive TRAb. With RNA extracted from PBMCs as input, the TCR library was made. Sequencing was performed on peripheral blood mononuclear cells (PBMCs), taken when the disease was refractory, from a patient treated with antithyroid drugs. The source of these receptors is a female donor with Graves disease.

This clonotype was observed a few times. The gene calls are TRBV14 and TRBJ1-4, with D maybe TRBD1 (5 bases). The CDR3 is made up of 17 amino acids. Germline values: CDR1 SGHDN, CDR2 FVKESK. V was pared by 4 bases and J by 4 bases, with 19 bases between. The chain's CDR3 is CASSPWEGLAINEKLFF. The CDR3 DNA sequence: TGTGCCAGCAGCCCCTGGGAGGGACTAGCCATTAATGAAAAACTGTTTTTT.

This clonotype has at least ten counts. V gene TRBV2 combines with J gene TRBJ1-5; 9 positions agree with TRBD1. This CDR3 has 14 residues. The trim removed 8 bases at V and 6 bases at J, leaving 8 bases unmatched. Germline CDR1 and CDR2: SNHLY and FYNNEI. CDR3 in DNA: TGTGCCAGCTGTATGGGGACAGGGCTTCAGCCCCAGCATTTT. Encoded protein: CASCMGTGLQPQHF.

This clonotype was seen only a few times. The chain carries TRBV7-9 and TRBJ2-7; D is ambiguous. CDR3 length equals 15 residues. Germline V gene data show CDR1 as SEHNR and CDR2 as FQNEAQ (reference sequence). V was cut by 1 base and J by 5 bases, with 15 bases left in between. Here the CDR3 reads CASSLVSRVRHEQYF. Here the CDR3 DNA reads TGTGCCAGCAGCTTAGTGAGTCGAGTTCGACACGAGCAGTACTTC.

A word on this clonotype: A single base separates this from a much larger clone, so it may be a read error. The chain employs TRBV24-1 and TRBJ2-5; a possible D gene is TRBD1 (6 bases). The ends were cut back, 7 bases at V and 4 bases at J, with 12 bases in the middle. Germline assignment: CDR1 KGHDR and CDR2 SFDVKD. This CDR3 is built from 13 residues. The CDR3 DNA follows: TGTGCCACCAGAGGACAGAGTGGAGAGACCCAGTACTTC. It encodes CATRGQSGETQYF.

This clonotype was counted at least ten times. The chain combines TRBV6-1 with TRBJ2-5; the D gene is possibly TRBD2 (5 bases). Germline V CDR1 and CDR2: MNHNS, SASEGT. Trimming cost V 6 bases and J 1 base, with 12 bases left between them. CDR3 length: 14 amino acids. The CDR3 is CASRDWTSQETQYF. In DNA, the CDR3 is TGTGCCAGCAGGGACTGGACTTCCCAAGAGACCCAGTACTTC.

This clonotype was seen ten or more times. The genes are TRBV11-2 and TRBJ1-1, with D tentatively TRBD1 (5 bases). CDR3 length equals 14 residues. V lost 5 bases to trimming and J lost 4 bases, with 14 bases between them. CDR1 and CDR2 from the germline V gene are SGHAT and FQNNGV. In DNA, the CDR3 is TGTGCCAGCAGCGGGACTGGGAGAAGCACTGAAGCTTTCTTT. Residues: CASSGTGRSTEAFF.

The chain is built from TRBV29-1 and TRBJ1-2; no clear D gene. Trimming removed 0 bases at V and 1 base at J, with 9 bases between. CDR3 size: 14 residues. CDR1 SQVTM and CDR2 ANQGSEA come from the germline V gene. CDR3 DNA sequence: TGCAGCGTTGAAGAGGTCGGTTTTAACTATGGCTACACCTTC. Protein product: CSVEEVGFNYGYTF.

This clonotype showed up many times. This rearrangement joins TRBV6-1 to TRBJ1-2, with unresolved D. Germline CDR1 reads MNHNS; CDR2 reads SASEGT. The CDR3 is 13 amino acids. V was cut by 5 bases and J by 2 bases, with 9 bases left in between. The CDR3 coding sequence is TGTGCCAGCAGTCCGGTTCGGAACTATGGCTACACCTTC. Its translation is CASSPVRNYGYTF.

This clonotype was observed at least ten times. V usage is TRBV6-1 and J usage is TRBJ2-5; 13 bases agree with TRBD2. Germline-derived CDR1 and CDR2 are MNHNS and SASEGT. The junction had 11 bases not matched to a gene; V was cut back by 6 bases and J by 7 bases. This CDR3 is built from 16 residues. CDR3 in amino acids: CASSPLAGGRWGTQYF. The CDR3 nucleotides are TGTGCCAGCAGCCCACTAGCGGGAGGGCGTTGGGGGACCCAGTACTTC.

The V and J genes are TRBV29-1 and TRBJ1-3; D call uncertain. The CDR3 spans 13 residues. V shed 0 bases and J shed 0 bases, with 3 bases lying between them. In germline, CDR1 is SQVTM, CDR2 ANQGSEA. The CDR3 DNA follows: TGCAGCGTTGAAGACAGCTCTGGAAACACCATATATTTT. It codes for CSVEDSSGNTIYF.

At least ten counts were recorded for this clonotype. CDR3 nucleotide sequence: TGTGCCAGCAGGCAGACGACTCAGGCGTCCGAGCAGTACTTC. Its translation: CASRQTTQASEQYF. V gene TRBV28 combines with J gene TRBJ2-7; no clear D gene. CDR3 length equals 14 residues. The germline V and J ends were trimmed by 6 bases and 6 bases, with 18 bases remaining between them. CDR1 is MDHEN, CDR2 SYDVKM, per germline. Drawing the rest from reference TRBV28 and TRBJ2-7, the complete variable domain is DVKVTQSSRYLVKRTGEKVFLECVQDMDHENMFWYRQDPGLGLRLIYFSYDVKMKEKGDIPEGYSVSREKKERFSLILESASTNQTSMYLCASRQTTQASEQYFGPGTRLTVT.

The chain uses TRBV15 and TRBJ1-2; D is ambiguous. The CDR3 length is 14 residues. Trimming stripped 0 bases from V and 7 bases from J, with 12 bases between. The V gene's germline CDR1 is LNHNV and CDR2 YYDKDF (reference sequence). The DNA of the CDR3 is TGTGCCACCAGCAGAGATTTGTCAGGCGGTGGCTACACCTTC. Amino acid sequence: CATSRDLSGGGYTF. Supplemented by reference TRBV15 and TRBJ1-2, the full variable domain reads DAMVIQNPRYQVTQFGKPVTLSCSQTLNHNVMYWYQQKSSQAPKLLFHYYDKDFNNEADTPDNFQSRRPNTSFCFLDIRSPGLGDTAMYLCATSRDLSGGGYTFGSGTRLTVV.

This clonotype was recorded many times. The V call is TRBV28, the J call TRBJ1-2; D is unclear. The CDR3 loop spans 13 amino acids. V was shortened by 4 bases and J by 8 bases, with 14 bases between the two germline ends. CDR1 is MDHEN, CDR2 SYDVKM, per germline. CDR3 nucleotides: TGTGCCAGCAGTTCGTCAGCCCTTTCCGGCTACACCTTC. Amino acids: CASSSSALSGYTF.

Comments on this clonotype: A much larger clone is a single base away; this may be a read error. The V gene is TRBV7-2, the J gene TRBJ1-2, with D maybe TRBD1 (5 bases). Germline V gene lookup returns CDR1 SGHTA and CDR2 FQGNSA. The CDR3 covers 15 residues. Trimming shortened V by 1 base and J by 0 bases, and 9 bases separated the two germline ends. CDR3 protein: CTSSLGDVPNYGYTF. The CDR3 nucleotides read TGTACCAGCAGCTTAGGGGACGTACCTAACTATGGCTACACCTTC.

This clonotype was seen repeatedly, ten times or more. The chain links TRBV11-3 to TRBJ1-2; 8 bases align to TRBD1. Germline V CDR1 and CDR2: SGHNT, YENEEA. The CDR3 contains 16 residues. Germline trimming cut 5 bases from V and 2 bases from J; bases unmatched to any gene: 10. The CDR3 loop is CASSDNYRGRNYGYTF. CDR3 in DNA: TGTGCCAGCAGCGACAATTACAGGGGGAGAAACTATGGCTACACCTTC.

The sample holds many counts of this clonotype. This chain connects TRBV11-3 to TRBJ2-7; D call uncertain. V was cut by 5 bases and J by 4 bases, with 9 bases left in between. Germline assignment: CDR1 SGHNT and CDR2 YENEEA. The CDR3 contains 12 residues. CDR3 sequence (DNA): TGTGCCAGCAGCGTCAATGGGTACGAGCAGTACTTC. Translation: CASSVNGYEQYF.

The gene calls are TRBV5-8 and TRBJ1-5; D unclear. The V end lost 6 bases, the J end lost 2 bases, and 6 bases lay between the germline ends. CDR3 size: 12 residues. Germline V gives CDR1 SGHTS, CDR2 YDEGEE. DNA of the CDR3: TGTGCCAGCAACTACCGCAATCAGCCCCAGCATTTT. It translates to CASNYRNQPQHF.

This clonotype was seen many times. J is TRBJ2-7 and V is TRBV28; unclear D gene. This CDR3 is built from 14 residues. V lost 4 bases and J 1 base, leaving 11 bases between the germline ends. The V gene's germline CDR1 is MDHEN and CDR2 SYDVKM. In DNA form, the CDR3 reads TGTGCCAGCAGTTATTCCGGACGGTCCTACGAGCAGTACTTC. Translated, it gives CASSYSGRSYEQYF.

At least ten counts were recorded for this clonotype. The CDR3 is CASRPGHLNTEAFF. In DNA, the CDR3 is TGTGCCAGCAGGCCGGGACACTTGAACACTGAAGCTTTCTTT. V gene TRBV28 combines with J gene TRBJ1-1; D possibly corresponds to TRBD1 (6 bases). Germline V gene lookup returns CDR1 MDHEN and CDR2 SYDVKM. Trimming removed 6 bases from V and 0 bases from J, with 11 bases in between. The CDR3 consists of 14 residues.

This clonotype was counted only a few times. The chain uses TRBV11-3 and TRBJ2-2, with 9 nucleotides matching TRBD1. The CDR3 spans 14 residues. Germline lookup yields CDR1 SGHNT and CDR2 YENEEA. V shed 5 bases and J 8 bases; nucleotides not matched to a gene: 6. The CDR3 nucleotides are TGTGCCAGCAGCCCGGGACAGGGTTTTGGGGAGCTGTTTTTT. This sequence encodes CASSPGQGFGELFF.

As regards this clonotype: Being one base from a much bigger clone, this may be a read error. Here the CDR3 omits its conserved ending phenylalanine or tryptophan, so a read error is the likely source. DNA of the CDR3: TGCAGTGCTAGAGACCGGGACAGGAACCCTTCTTATGGCTACACCCTC. This sequence encodes CSARDRDRNPSYGYTL. V is TRBV20-1 and J is TRBJ1-2; TRBD1 aligns across 8 bases. This CDR3 is 16 amino acids long. J gave up 5 bases and V 0 bases, and 11 bases lay outside the gene matches. The germline gives CDR1 DFQATT, CDR2 SNEGSKA (reference sequence).

The sample holds one count of this clonotype. The V gene is TRBV27, the J gene TRBJ2-3; D is ambiguous. In germline, CDR1 is MNHEY, CDR2 SMNVEV (reference sequence). Trimming pared 3 bases from V and 3 bases from J, leaving 7 bases between. The CDR3 consists of 13 residues. CDR3 amino acids: CASSFARTDTQYF. The CDR3 nucleotides are TGTGCCAGCAGTTTTGCAAGAACAGATACGCAGTATTTT.

This clonotype was observed many times. The J gene is TRBJ1-1, the V gene TRBV28; TRBD1 might be the D (5 bases). From germline, CDR1 is MDHEN and CDR2 SYDVKM. V lost 4 bases to trimming and J lost 0 bases, with 12 bases between them. The CDR3 runs to 15 residues. The CDR3 region is CASSSHRFLNTEAFF. The CDR3 DNA follows: TGTGCCAGCAGTTCCCACAGGTTTTTGAACACTGAAGCTTTCTTT. The full variable domain, with the rest looked up from reference TRBV28 and TRBJ1-1, is DVKVTQSSRYLVKRTGEKVFLECVQDMDHENMFWYRQDPGLGLRLIYFSYDVKMKEKGDIPEGYSVSREKKERFSLILESASTNQTSMYLCASSSHRFLNTEAFFGQGTRLTVV.